The entry below gives a single T cell receptor beta chain sequence along with its context. These data belong to a study of blood T cell repertoires in COVID-19. Looking at the study overall: PBMCs, B-cell-depleted T cells, or T cells were the source of the cDNA or gDNA that made up the material.

Original data processing: Amplification of reference gene primers provided the estimated nucleated cell counts. Clones were read by immunoSEQ multiplex PCR, and TCRdb kept only the in-frame ones, dropping some. Clone size and the V and J calls come from that table; the DNA yielded D and trimming. The sample lists some 150,000 clones; roughly 80% were seen once. There are 14 residues in the CDR3. Trimming stripped 6 bases from V and 1 base from J, with 13 bases between. CDR1 and CDR2 (germline): SQVTM, ANQGSEA. The receptor's source is a human donor in a cohort sampled during active COVID-19. The chain is built from TRBV29-1 and TRBJ2-1; a possible D gene is TRBD2 (6 bases). The sequencing input was peripheral blood. In nucleotides, the CDR3 is TGCAGCGTCCAAGGGACTGGATCCTACAATGAGCAGTTCTTC. Protein product: CSVQGTGSYNEQFF.